Listed here are 9 T cell receptor beta chains from one sample, sequenced in a study of T cell responses to AZD1222 COVID-19 vaccine. Here immunoSEQ multiplex PCR was the method, and the copy in TCRdb shows in-frame clones only, minus some. Found here are 150,000 or so clones, more than 85% of them singletons; the top ten hold over 7.5%. This sample comprised peripheral blood, obtained on day 0 of AZD1222 vaccination. All receptors derive from an adult in good health.

This chain uses TRBV18 with TRBJ1-2, with TRBD1 as a possible D gene (5 bases). Germline V lookup: CDR1 KGHSH, CDR2 LQKENI. The germline V and J ends were trimmed by 3 bases and 8 bases, with 13 bases remaining between them. The CDR3 loop spans 13 amino acids. The CDR3 nucleotides are TGTGCCAGCTCACCGCAGGGAGCGCGAGGCTACACCTTC. Amino acids: CASSPQGARGYTF.

J is TRBJ2-2 and V is TRBV7-9; D unresolved. The germline V and J ends were trimmed by 2 bases and 8 bases, with 12 bases remaining between them. The germline CDR1 and CDR2 sequences are SEHNR and FQNEAQ (reference sequence). This CDR3 is 14 amino acids long. The CDR3 is CASSLTRRSGELFF. Here the CDR3 DNA reads TGTGCCAGCAGCTTAACCCGCCGGAGTGGGGAGCTGTTTTTT.

V and J are TRBV7-9 and TRBJ1-5, with TRBD1 as a possible D gene (5 bases). Trimming removed 1 base from V and 3 bases from J, with 13 bases in between. Germline V gene lookup returns CDR1 SEHNR and CDR2 FQNEAQ (reference sequence). The CDR3 is 16 amino acids. In nucleotides, the CDR3 is TGTGCCAGCAGCTTAGTAGGGACGTCAGCCAATCAGCCCCAGCATTTT. Translation gives CASSLVGTSANQPQHF.

This sequence joins TRBV2 and TRBJ1-2; TRBD1 matches 7 bases. The CDR3 is made up of 15 amino acids. The J segment lost 3 bases and the V segment lost 7 bases, leaving 11 bases of the junction unmatched. Germline V lookup: CDR1 SNHLY, CDR2 FYNNEI. The CDR3 sequence: CASTSPGTAYYGYTF. CDR3 coding DNA: TGTGCCAGCACCTCACCCGGGACAGCCTACTATGGCTACACCTTC.

The chain carries TRBV5-1 and TRBJ1-6, with D hard to call. The CDR3 extends over 14 amino acids. In germline, CDR1 is SGHRS, CDR2 YFSETQ. Trimming removed 5 bases at V and 10 bases at J, with 16 bases between. In nucleotides, the CDR3 is TGCGCCAGCAGACCGCGGGATTTAGGGTCACCCCTCCACTTT. Residues: CASRPRDLGSPLHF.

The rearrangement links TRBV6-6 to TRBJ2-7, with a possible D match to TRBD1 (5 bases). The CDR3 runs to 15 residues. Germline values: CDR1 MNHNY, CDR2 SVGAGI (reference sequence). V shed 4 bases and J shed 0 bases, with 13 bases lying between them. The CDR3 loop reads CASSSNRISSYEQYF. Written as DNA, the CDR3 is TGTGCCAGCAGTTCCAACAGGATTAGCTCCTACGAGCAGTACTTC.

This sequence joins TRBV7-2 and TRBJ1-2; 7 nucleotides line up with TRBD1. V gave up 3 bases and J gave up 4 bases; unmatched junction bases: 2. Germline V gene lookup returns CDR1 SGHTA and CDR2 FQGNSA. CDR3 length equals 13 residues. CDR3 protein: CASSLTGSYGYTF. As DNA, the CDR3 is TGTGCCAGCAGCTTGACAGGGTCCTATGGCTACACCTTC. Complete variable domain (other parts from reference TRBV7-2 and TRBJ1-2): GAGVSQSPSNKVTEKGKDVELRCDPISGHTALYWYRQSLGQGLEFLIYFQGNSAPDKSGLPSDRFSAERTGGSVSTLTIQRTQQEDSAVYLCASSLTGSYGYTFGSGTRLTVV.

The CDR3 DNA reads as TGTGCCATCCGGGACTCTAATAGCAATCAGCCCCAGCATTTT. Its protein is CAIRDSNSNQPQHF. The chain is built from TRBV10-3 and TRBJ1-5; maybe TRBD1 (5 bases). Germline V gene sequence: CDR1 ENHRY, CDR2 SYGVKD. The CDR3 is made up of 14 amino acids. Trimming stripped 8 bases from V and 0 bases from J, with 11 bases between.

The CDR3 DNA sequence: TGCGCCAGCTCCCGGGGTCTTAACACTGAAGCTTTCTTT. Protein: CASSRGLNTEAFF. This sequence joins TRBV23-1 and TRBJ1-1; D is undetermined. TRBV23-1 is known as an ORF, though its function is uncertain. V was pared by 8 bases and J by 2 bases, with 12 bases between. This CDR3 contains 13 residues.